This TCR beta chain stems from a study of T cell clonotyping in hematopoietic cell transplantation. Overall study findings and caveats: Broader posttransplant TCR repertoire diversity was predicted by graft donor and pretransplant recipient Inverse Simpson Index values.

V lost 4 bases, J lost 5 bases, and 11 bases lay in between. The germline V gene encodes CDR1 SNHLY and CDR2 FYNNEI. The CDR3 covers 13 residues. The data were produced by immunoSEQ multiplex PCR, yet TCRdb's version contains in-frame clones alone and is incomplete. Of about 19,000 clones in the sample, about 82% are singletons; the top ten hold under 8.5%. The time point: recipient sample about 28 days before transplant, after cytoreduction. A word on this clone: The antigen is unknown.

The source is a man aged 50 to 60 with acute myeloid leukemia. Some clones in this sample may be carry-over from other donors' samples. The chain employs TRBV2 and TRBJ2-5; D gene uncertain. The sequencing used peripheral blood mononuclear cells, collected before stem cell transplant. CDR3 bases: TGTGCCAGCAGTGCGAGACTTGGCGAGACCCAGTACTTC. Translated, it gives CASSARLGETQYF. Combining the CDR3 with reference TRBV2 and TRBJ2-5 gives the whole variable domain EPEVTQTPSHQVTQMGQEVILRCVPISNHLYFYWYRQILGQKVEFLVSFYNNEISEKSEIFDDQFSVERPDGSNFTLKIRSTKLEDSAMYFCASSARLGETQYFGPGTRLLVL.